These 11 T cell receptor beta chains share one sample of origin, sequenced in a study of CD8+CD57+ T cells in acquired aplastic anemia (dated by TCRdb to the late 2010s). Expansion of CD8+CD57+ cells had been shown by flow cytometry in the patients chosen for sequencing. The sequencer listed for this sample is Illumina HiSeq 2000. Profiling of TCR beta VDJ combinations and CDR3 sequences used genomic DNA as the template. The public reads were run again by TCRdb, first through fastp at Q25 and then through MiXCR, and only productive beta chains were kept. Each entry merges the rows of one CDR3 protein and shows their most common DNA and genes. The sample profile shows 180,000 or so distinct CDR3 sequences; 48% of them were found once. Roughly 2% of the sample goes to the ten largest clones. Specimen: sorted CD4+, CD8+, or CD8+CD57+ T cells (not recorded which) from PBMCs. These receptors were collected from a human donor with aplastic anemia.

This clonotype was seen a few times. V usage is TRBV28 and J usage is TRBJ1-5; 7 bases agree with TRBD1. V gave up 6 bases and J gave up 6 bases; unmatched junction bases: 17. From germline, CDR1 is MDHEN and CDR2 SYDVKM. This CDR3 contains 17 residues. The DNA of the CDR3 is TGTGCCAGCAGCTCCTTCGGGGACAGCCGTAGAGGTCAGCCCCAGCATTTT. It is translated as CASSSFGDSRRGQPQHF.

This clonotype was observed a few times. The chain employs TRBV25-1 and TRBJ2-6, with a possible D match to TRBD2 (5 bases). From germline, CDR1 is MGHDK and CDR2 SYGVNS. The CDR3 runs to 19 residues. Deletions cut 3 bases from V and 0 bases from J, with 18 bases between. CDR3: CASSDLRGTPDSGANVLTF. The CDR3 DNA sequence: TGTGCCAGCAGTGATTTACGGGGTACTCCCGACTCTGGGGCCAACGTCCTGACTTTC.

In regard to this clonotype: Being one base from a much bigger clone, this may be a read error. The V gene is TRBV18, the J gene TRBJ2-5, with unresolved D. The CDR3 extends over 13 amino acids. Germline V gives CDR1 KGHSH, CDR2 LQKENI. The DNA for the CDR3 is TGTGCCAGCTCACCCGTAATCCAAGAGACCCAGTGCTTC. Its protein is CASSPVIQETQCF. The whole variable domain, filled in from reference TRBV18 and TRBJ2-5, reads NAGVMQNPRHLVRRRGQEARLRCSPMKGHSHVYWYRQLPEEGLKFMVYLQKENIIDESGMPKERFSAEFPKEGPSILRIQQVVRGDSAAYFCASSPVIQETQCFGPGTRLLVL.

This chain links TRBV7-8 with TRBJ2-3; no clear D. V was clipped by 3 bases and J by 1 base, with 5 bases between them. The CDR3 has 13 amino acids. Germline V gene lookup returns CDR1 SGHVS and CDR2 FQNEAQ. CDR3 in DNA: TGTGCCAGCAGCTTTGTCCGCACAGATACGCAGTATTTT. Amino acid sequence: CASSFVRTDTQYF.

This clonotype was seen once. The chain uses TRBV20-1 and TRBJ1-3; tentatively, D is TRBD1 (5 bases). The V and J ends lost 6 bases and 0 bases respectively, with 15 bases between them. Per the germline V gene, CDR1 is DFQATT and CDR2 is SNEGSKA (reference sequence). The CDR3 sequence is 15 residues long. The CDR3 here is CSAQKGPFSGNTIYF. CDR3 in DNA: TGCAGTGCCCAAAAGGGACCTTTCTCTGGAAACACCATATATTTT.

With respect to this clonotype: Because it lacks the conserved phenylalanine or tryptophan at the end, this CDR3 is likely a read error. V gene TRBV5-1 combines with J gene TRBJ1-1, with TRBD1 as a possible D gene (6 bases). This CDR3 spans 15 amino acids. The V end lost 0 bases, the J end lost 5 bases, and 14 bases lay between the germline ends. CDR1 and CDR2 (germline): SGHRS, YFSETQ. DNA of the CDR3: TGCGCCAGCAGCTTGGGAGTGGGGGCATGGACTGAAGCTTTCTCT. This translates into CASSLGVGAWTEAFS.

The CDR3 sequence: CSAGTSGLMETQYF. In nucleotides, the CDR3 is TGCAGTGCCGGGACTAGCGGGCTGATGGAGACCCAGTACTTC. The chain has TRBV20-1 and TRBJ2-5, with 12 bases identical to TRBD2. Germline values: CDR1 DFQATT, CDR2 SNEGSKA (reference sequence). This CDR3 contains 14 residues. V shed 6 bases, J shed 5 bases, and the junction held 7 bases outside the gene matches.

This CDR3 is CSATAGATDTQYF. The CDR3 DNA reads as TGCAGTGCAACAGCGGGGGCCACAGATACGCAGTATTTT. The V call is TRBV20-1, the J call TRBJ2-3, with TRBD2 identical over 8 bases. The trim removed 6 bases at V and 2 bases at J, leaving 4 bases unmatched. This CDR3 region has 13 residues. CDR1 is DFQATT and CDR2 is SNEGSKA in the germline V gene (reference sequence).

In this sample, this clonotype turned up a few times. The chain's CDR3 is CSARDRRTGNQPQHF. The CDR3 coding sequence is TGCAGTGCTAGAGATCGGCGAACTGGCAATCAGCCCCAGCATTTT. The rearrangement links TRBV20-1 to TRBJ1-5; D unclear. CDR1 is DFQATT, CDR2 SNEGSKA, per germline (reference sequence). The V end lost 0 bases, the J end lost 2 bases, and 11 bases lay between the germline ends. CDR3 size: 15 residues.

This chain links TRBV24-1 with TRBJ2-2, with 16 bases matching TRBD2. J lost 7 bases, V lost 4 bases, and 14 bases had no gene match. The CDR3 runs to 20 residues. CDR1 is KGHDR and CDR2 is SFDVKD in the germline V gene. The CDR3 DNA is TGTGCCACCAGTGACTGGGACACGGGACTAGCGGGGGGGCCGTTCGGGGAGCTGTTTTTT. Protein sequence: CATSDWDTGLAGGPFGELFF.

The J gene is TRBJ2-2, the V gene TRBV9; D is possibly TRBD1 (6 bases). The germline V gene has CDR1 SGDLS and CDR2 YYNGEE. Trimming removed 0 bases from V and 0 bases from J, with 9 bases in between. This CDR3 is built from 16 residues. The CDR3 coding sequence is TGTGCCAGCAGCGTAGGGACAGCTGCGAACACCGGGGAGCTGTTTTTT. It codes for CASSVGTAANTGELFF.